The rows below give T cell receptor beta chains drawn from one sample of a study of persistence of HIV-infected CD4 T cells. These receptors' antigens are unknown. The data were produced by immunoSEQ multiplex PCR, yet TCRdb's version contains in-frame clones alone and is incomplete. The sample lists roughly 43,000 clones, 89% occurring once. Specimen: CD4+ T cells sorted from PBMCs after roughly 18-hour stimulation, collected from a patient who received antiretroviral therapy. The receptor set was obtained from an adult man with HIV who was CMV-seropositive. Each CDR3 is given with its conserved first and last residue. Fields, in order: V gene, J gene, clone size, D gene, CDR3 protein, CDR3 DNA. A D gene is named only where the DNA matches it firmly. Rows give clone size only sometimes, using once, few, many, or a class for an expanded clone.

TRBV19	TRBJ1-2	NA	NA	CASSRTGIDGYTF	TGTGCCAGTAGTAGAACAGGGATTGATGGCTACACCTTC
TRBV28	TRBJ1-5	few	NA	CASSPFQGTQPQHF	TGTGCCAGCAGTCCATTCCAGGGGACTCAGCCCCAGCATTTT
TRBV6-5	TRBJ1-1	NA	TRBD1	CASSYMTGRKPEAFF	TGTGCCAGCAGTTATATGACAGGGAGGAAACCTGAAGCTTTCTTT
TRBV5-5	TRBJ1-1	NA	NA	CASRSRDSYSPNTEAFF	TGTGCCAGCAGGTCACGGGACTCCTATTCACCGAACACTGAAGCTTTCTTT
TRBV3-1/TRBV3-2	TRBJ1-2	NA	NA	CASSQGRSNYGYTF	TGTGCCAGCAGCCAGGGACGTTCGAACTATGGCTACACCTTC
TRBV7-3	TRBJ2-7	NA	NA	CASSLGVSYEQYF	TGTGCCAGCAGCTTGGGGGTCAGCTACGAGCAGTACTTC
TRBV7-9	TRBJ1-2	NA	TRBD1	CASSDRDRRGYTF	TGTGCCAGCAGCGATAGGGACAGGCGTGGCTACACCTTC
TRBV27	TRBJ1-2	NA	NA	CASRPRQQVPGYTF	TGTGCCAGCAGGCCAAGACAGCAAGTCCCCGGCTACACCTTC
TRBV6-4	TRBJ2-3	NA	NA	CASSDSMGQVGDTQYF	TGTGCCAGCAGTGACTCGATGGGGCAGGTGGGAGATACGCAGTATTTT
TRBV7-9	TRBJ2-4	NA	NA	CASSLGGINIQYF	TGTGCCAGCAGCTTAGGAGGGATCAACATTCAGTACTTC
TRBV18	TRBJ1-2	NA	NA	CASSDFRGDLRGYTF	TGTGCCAGCTCAGATTTCAGGGGTGACCTTCGGGGCTACACCTTC
TRBV6-5	TRBJ1-1	NA	NA	CASKLVRARTEAFF	TGTGCCAGCAAGCTGGTGCGGGCCAGAACTGAAGCTTTCTTT
TRBV19	TRBJ1-5	NA	NA	CASREQGLGQPQHF	TGTGCCAGTAGGGAGCAGGGTTTAGGTCAGCCCCAGCATTTT
TRBV10-3	TRBJ2-3	NA	TRBD1	CAIRAVRGQGIEGSETDTQYF	TGTGCCATCAGGGCAGTAAGGGGACAGGGGATCGAGGGGTCGGAAACAGATACGCAGTATTTT
TRBV6-5	TRBJ1-2	NA	NA	CASSYSDKGYGYTF	TGTGCCAGCAGTTACTCCGACAAGGGCTATGGCTACACCTTC
TRBV6-5	TRBJ2-7	NA	TRBD1	CASSYKRQGAHEQYF	TGTGCCAGCAGTTATAAGCGACAGGGGGCACACGAGCAGTACTTC
TRBV27	TRBJ1-1	NA	TRBD1	CASSLSRTGEAFF	TGTGCCAGCAGTTTATCGCGGACAGGGGAAGCTTTCTTT
TRBV30	TRBJ1-3	NA	TRBD1	CAWSLRSFARDRYGNTIYF	TGTGCCTGGAGTCTCCGGTCTTTCGCCCGGGACAGATATGGAAACACCATATATTTT
TRBV2	TRBJ1-1	NA	TRBD1	CASSVTGTGEAFF	TGTGCCAGCAGTGTAACCGGGACAGGGGAAGCTTTCTTT
TRBV24-1	TRBJ2-1	NA	TRBD1	CATSDDRGSGPNEQFF	TGTGCCACCAGTGATGACAGGGGGAGTGGACCCAATGAGCAGTTCTTC
TRBV10-3	TRBJ1-2	NA	TRBD1	CAISDEDRDYGYTF	TGTGCCATCAGTGACGAGGACAGGGACTATGGCTACACCTTC
TRBV3-1/TRBV3-2	TRBJ2-3	NA	NA	CASSPGLTDTQYF	TGTGCCAGCAGCCCCGGACTCACAGATACGCAGTATTTT